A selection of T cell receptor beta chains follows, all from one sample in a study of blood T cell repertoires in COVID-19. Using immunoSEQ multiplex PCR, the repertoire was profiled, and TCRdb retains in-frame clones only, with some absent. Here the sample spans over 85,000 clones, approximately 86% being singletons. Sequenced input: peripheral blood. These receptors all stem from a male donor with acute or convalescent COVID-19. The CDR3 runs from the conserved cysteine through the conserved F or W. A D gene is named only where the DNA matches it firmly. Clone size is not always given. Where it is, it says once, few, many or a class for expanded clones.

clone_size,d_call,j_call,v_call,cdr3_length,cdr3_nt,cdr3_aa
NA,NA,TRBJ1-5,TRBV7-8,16,TGTGCCAGCAGCTCCCGGACTGGACTGCGCAATCAGCCCCAGCATTTT,CASSSRTGLRNQPQHF
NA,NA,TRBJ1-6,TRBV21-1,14,TGTGCCAGCAGCACCCGGGACAGCAATTCACCCCTCCACTTT,CASSTRDSNSPLHF
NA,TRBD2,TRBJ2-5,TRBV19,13,TGTGCCAGTAGTAAGGGACTAGCGGAGACCCAGTACTTC,CASSKGLAETQYF
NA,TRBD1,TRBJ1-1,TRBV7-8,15,TGTGCCAGCAGCTCTTCGACAGGGGGAGGCACTGAAGCTTTCTTT,CASSSSTGGGTEAFF
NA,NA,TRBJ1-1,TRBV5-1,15,TGCGCCAGCAGCTTGGGCCAGGCCGGAAGGGGAACAGCTTTCTTT,CASSLGQAGRGTAFF
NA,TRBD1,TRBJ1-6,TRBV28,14,TGTGCCAGCAGTCGGGACAGGGAAAATTCACCCCTCCACTTT,CASSRDRENSPLHF
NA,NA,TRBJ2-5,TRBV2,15,TGTGCCAGCAGTGAAGCGGGGGGTAGCTACGGGACCCAGTACTTC,CASSEAGGSYGTQYF
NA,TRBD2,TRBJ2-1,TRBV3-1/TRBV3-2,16,TGTGCCAGCAGCCCCGCTAGCGGGGGGGCTTATAATGAGCAGTTCTTC,CASSPASGGAYNEQFF
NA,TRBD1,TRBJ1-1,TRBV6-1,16,TGTGCCAGCAGTGATTCACCGACAGGGGGCAACACTGAAGCTTTCTTT,CASSDSPTGGNTEAFF
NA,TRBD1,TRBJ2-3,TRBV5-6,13,TGTGCCAGCAGCTTGACGGACAGGGAAGCGCAGTATTTT,CASSLTDREAQYF
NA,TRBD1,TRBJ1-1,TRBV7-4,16,TGTGCCAGCAGCTCGCGGACAGGGATCAAGAACACTGAAGCTTTCTTT,CASSSRTGIKNTEAFF
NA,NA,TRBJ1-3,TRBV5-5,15,TGTGCCAGCAGTTCTGGGGGGACCTCTGGAAACACCATATATTTT,CASSSGGTSGNTIYF
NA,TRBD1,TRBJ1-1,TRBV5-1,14,TGCGCCAGCAGCCGAGGGACAGAGAACACTGAAGCTTTCTTT,CASSRGTENTEAFF
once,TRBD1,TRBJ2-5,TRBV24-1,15,TGTGCCACCAGTGACCGGACAGGGTTAGGAGAGACCCAGTACTTC,CATSDRTGLGETQYF
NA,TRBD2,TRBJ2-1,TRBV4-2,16,TGTGCCAGCAGCCAAGATCAGCGGGGGGTTTACAATGAGCAGTTCTTC,CASSQDQRGVYNEQFF
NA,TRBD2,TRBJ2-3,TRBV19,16,TGTGCCAGCGCCCGGGGACTAGCGGGGGGTTCAGATACGCAGTATTTT,CASARGLAGGSDTQYF
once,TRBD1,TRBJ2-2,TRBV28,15,TGTGCCAGCACCCCTTCGGGACAGCACACCGGGGAGCTGTTTTTT,CASTPSGQHTGELFF
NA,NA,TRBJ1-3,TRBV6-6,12,TGTGCCAGCAGTGCAGAGGGCTACACCATATATTTT,CASSAEGYTIYF
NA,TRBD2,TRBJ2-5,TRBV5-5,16,TGTGCCAGCAGCCTCGGACTAGCGGGGGGACAAGAGACCCAGTACTTC,CASSLGLAGGQETQYF
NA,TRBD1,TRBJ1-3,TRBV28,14,TGTGCCAGCAGTTCGACAGGGGGGGAAAACACCATATATTTT,CASSSTGGENTIYF
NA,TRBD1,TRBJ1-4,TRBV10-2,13,TGCGCCAGCGCCGAGACAGGGGATGAAAAACTGTTTTTT,CASAETGDEKLFF
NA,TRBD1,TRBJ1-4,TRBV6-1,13,TGTGCCAGCAGCGAAGCTCTGACAGGGGAACTGTTTTTT,CASSEALTGELFF
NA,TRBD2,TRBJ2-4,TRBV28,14,TGTGCCAGCAGTTCCGCGGGAGGCAAAAACATTCAGTACTTC,CASSSAGGKNIQYF
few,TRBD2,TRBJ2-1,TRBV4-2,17,TGTGCCAGCAGCCAAGAGGCGGCTAGCGGGGGAAGCAATGAGCAGTTCTTC,CASSQEAASGGSNEQFF
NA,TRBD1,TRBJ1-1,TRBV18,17,TGTGCCAGCTCACCATTCAAGAACAGGGGGGAAGACACTGAAGCTTTCTTT,CASSPFKNRGEDTEAFF
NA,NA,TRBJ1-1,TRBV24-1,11,TGTGCCACCAGCAGAGGCACTGAAGCTTTCTTT,CATSRGTEAFF
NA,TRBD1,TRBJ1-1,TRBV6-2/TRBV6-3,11,TGTGCCAGCAGCCCGGACAGGGGGGCTTTCTTT,CASSPDRGAFF
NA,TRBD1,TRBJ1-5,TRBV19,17,TGTGCCAGTAGCAAAAGGCAGGGTCAGGGGGGAAATCAGCCCCAGCATTTT,CASSKRQGQGGNQPQHF